The 14 T cell receptor beta chains below come from one sample, sequenced in a study of shared clonotypes between healthy human individuals. Assay used: immunoSEQ multiplex PCR; TCRdb lists only in-frame clones, some missing. The profile shows about 2.3 million clones, less than 95% of them singletons. Sequenced: naive CD4+ T cells from PBMCs. Subset: CD45RA+ positively selected. These receptors all come from a man between 18 and 29 years old in good health. Some clones in this sample may be carry-over from other donors' samples.

The CDR3 DNA follows: TGTGCCAGCACCTCTCCCCCCGGAGATAGCAATCAGCCCCAGCATTTT. Translating gives CASTSPPGDSNQPQHF. V is TRBV28 and J is TRBJ1-5, with no clear D. Trimming stripped 7 bases from V and 0 bases from J, with 16 bases between. The CDR3 extends over 16 amino acids. Germline V gives CDR1 MDHEN, CDR2 SYDVKM.

To note about this clone: Different DNA sequences within this sample yield the same CDR3. CDR3 DNA: TGTGCCAGCAGCTTAAGTAGCGGGATTTACAATGAGCAGTTCTTC. Protein sequence: CASSLSSGIYNEQFF. This sequence joins TRBV7-3 and TRBJ2-1, with 8 bases that match TRBD2. The CDR3 runs to 15 residues. Trimming removed 1 base from V and 4 bases from J; junction bases left unmatched: 3. Looked up from germline, CDR1 is SGHTA and CDR2 is FQGTGA.

CDR3 nucleotides: TGTGCCAGCAGTTCCCCGCGGCGGGAGGTCTCCTACGAGCAGTACTTC. Translating it yields CASSSPRREVSYEQYF. The chain carries TRBV28 and TRBJ2-7; TRBD2 matches at 8 bases. V trimming: 4 bases; J trimming: 0 bases; junction bases outside the gene matches: 8. The germline gives CDR1 MDHEN, CDR2 SYDVKM. The CDR3 length is 16 residues.

The chain uses TRBV7-9 and TRBJ2-5; TRBD2 matches at 15 bases. The CDR3 consists of 16 residues. The germline gives CDR1 SEHNR, CDR2 FQNEAQ (reference sequence). Unmatched junction bases numbered 8, after V lost 7 bases and J lost 5 bases. The CDR3, as DNA: TGTGCCAGCACCTGGGGACTAGCGGGAGGTTCGGAGACCCAGTACTTC. Residues: CASTWGLAGGSETQYF.

The rearrangement links TRBV28 to TRBJ2-7; TRBD1 agrees at 10 bases. The V gene end was trimmed by 2 bases and the J gene end by 0 bases; junction bases not matched to a gene: 13. Germline values: CDR1 MDHEN, CDR2 SYDVKM. CDR3 length: 19 amino acids. CDR3 region: CASSLPRDRGQHPSYEQYF. As DNA, the CDR3 is TGTGCCAGCAGTTTACCCAGGGACAGGGGTCAACACCCCTCCTACGAGCAGTACTTC.

Turning to this clone: Other DNA sequences in this specimen translate into the identical CDR3. The chain couples TRBV7-3 to TRBJ2-1, with D maybe TRBD1 (5 bases). The V and J ends lost 3 bases and 10 bases respectively, with 10 bases between them. Germline V gene data show CDR1 as SGHTA and CDR2 as FQGTGA. The length of the CDR3 is 12 residues. This CDR3 reads CASSLTVGEQFF. Here the CDR3 DNA reads TGTGCCAGCAGCTTGACAGTGGGGGAGCAGTTCTTC.

V and J are TRBV5-1 and TRBJ2-1; D perhaps matches TRBD2 (5 bases). V was clipped by 5 bases and J by 13 bases, with 25 bases between them. Germline loops: CDR1 SGHRS, CDR2 YFSETQ. CDR3 size: 15 residues. DNA for the CDR3: TGCGCCAGCAGACTAAAGTTGGGAGAAATGGCCTCTCAGTTCTTC. This sequence encodes CASRLKLGEMASQFF.

This chain uses TRBV5-1 with TRBJ2-5; 7 nucleotides line up with TRBD1. Per germline, CDR1 SGHRS and CDR2 YFSETQ. Trimming took 4 bases from V and 0 from J; bases not matched to a gene: 6. This CDR3 is built from 15 residues. The CDR3 region has the DNA TGCGCCAGCAGCAACCCAGGGGGTTACCAAGAGACCCAGTACTTC. Residues: CASSNPGGYQETQYF.

This clone was seen just once. The chain carries TRBV7-9 and TRBJ2-7; D gene unclear. Germline-derived CDR1 and CDR2 are SEHNR and FQNEAQ (reference sequence). Trimming stripped 5 bases from V and 6 bases from J, with 14 bases between. The CDR3 is 13 residues long. CDR3 region: CASSPAGQIEQYF. CDR3 coding DNA: TGTGCCAGCAGCCCTGCCGGCCAAATCGAGCAGTACTTC.

This clone was seen a few times. The chain uses TRBV11-3 and TRBJ1-1; maybe TRBD1 (5 bases). This CDR3 is built from 13 residues. Germline CDR1 reads SGHNT; CDR2 reads YENEEA. Trimming removed 5 bases from V and 1 base from J, with 8 bases in between. The DNA for the CDR3 is TGTGCCAGCAGCCGGGGGGGGAACACTGAAGCTTTCTTT. This codes for CASSRGGNTEAFF.

As to this clone: Additional DNA sequences in this sample encode the identical CDR3. The genes are TRBV20-1 and TRBJ2-3, with D unresolved. The germline CDR1 and CDR2 sequences are DFQATT and SNEGSKA (reference sequence). Trimming removed 2 bases at V and 3 bases at J, with 3 bases between. The CDR3 loop spans 11 amino acids. The CDR3 loop reads CSARNTDTQYF. The CDR3 region has the DNA TGCAGTGCTAGAAATACAGATACGCAGTATTTT.

The chain recombines TRBV4-1 with TRBJ2-7, with D uncertain. V lost 5 bases and J lost 0, with 11 bases in between. The CDR3 length is 14 residues. Germline V gene sequence: CDR1 MGHRA, CDR2 YSYEKL. The CDR3 loop reads CASSKGFSSYEQYF. CDR3 sequence (DNA): TGCGCCAGCAGCAAGGGCTTCAGCTCCTACGAGCAGTACTTC.

The V call is TRBV29-1, the J call TRBJ2-4; D may correspond to TRBD1 or TRBD2 (6 bases each). Germline V lookup: CDR1 SQVTM, CDR2 ANQGSEA. The CDR3 has 14 amino acids. V was trimmed by 2 bases and J by 7 bases, leaving 15 bases between them. The CDR3 coding sequence is TGCAGCGTTGAACTCCAGTGGGGGGCGAACATTCAGTACTTC. Amino acids: CSVELQWGANIQYF.

This sequence joins TRBV30 and TRBJ2-3; D is unclear. This CDR3 is 14 amino acids long. Trimming removed 0 bases at V and 2 bases at J, with 9 bases between. Germline V gene sequence: CDR1 GTSNPN, CDR2 SVGIG (reference sequence). CDR3 residues: CAWSVRAYTDTQYF. The CDR3 bases are TGTGCCTGGAGTGTAAGGGCTTACACAGATACGCAGTATTTT.